The sample holds a few counts of the clone carrying this TCR beta chain. CDR3 length equals 13 residues. Looked up from germline, CDR1 is DFQATT and CDR2 is SNEGSKA (reference sequence). V was trimmed by 5 bases and J by 3 bases, leaving 13 bases between them. Absent ophthalmopathy progression within 18 months defined stable Graves' hyperthyroidism. Newly diagnosed patients aged 18 to 65 had hyperthyroidism of under 2 months' duration. This sample is drawn from a study of T cells in Graves' hyperthyroidism and ophthalmopathy. About the research overall: Staff took peripheral blood when the initial diagnosis was made, before any treatment began.

The CDR3 regions of TCR beta were amplified from RNA transcripts. TCR CDR3 regions were first amplified by RT-PCR with HTBI primers. In TCRdb, the multiplex PCR reads were re-called with MiXCR into one record per CDR3 protein. The sample holds around 300,000 distinct CDR3 sequences; around 15% are singletons and the top ten take 7.9%. The clonotype was recovered from a woman aged 35 to 49 with Graves' hyperthyroidism. This sequence joins TRBV20-1 and TRBJ2-5; D perhaps matches TRBD2 (6 bases). The sample consisted of blood. CDR3 sequence: CSAFGTPKETQYF. In DNA form, the CDR3 reads TGCAGTGCTTTCGGGACTCCTAAAGAGACCCAGTACTTC.